This T cell receptor (beta chain) derives from a study of T cell responses to AZD1222 COVID-19 vaccine. Notes on the study in general: Just a handful of people given AZD1222 tested seropositive at baseline.

Produced via immunoSEQ multiplex PCR; TCRdb's table is partial and in-frame only. Altogether 150,000 to 200,000 clones are present, around nine tenths being singletons, with the ten largest covering roughly a quarter. In regard to this clone: What it recognizes is unknown.

CDR3 length: 16 amino acids. From germline, CDR1 is MNHEY and CDR2 SMNVEV (reference sequence). V gave up 8 bases and J gave up 0 bases; unmatched junction bases: 10. The receptor's source is an adult who received the AZD1222 COVID-19 vaccine. The rearrangement links TRBV27 to TRBJ2-4, with 7 bases lining up with TRBD2. The material was peripheral blood, obtained 28 days after the second AZD1222 dose. The CDR3 sequence: CASAHRGVLAKNIQYF. CDR3 DNA sequence: TGTGCCAGCGCCCATCGGGGGGTCCTAGCCAAAAACATTCAGTACTTC.